A selection of T cell receptor beta chains follows, all from one sample in a study of blood T cell repertoires in COVID-19. The assay was immunoSEQ multiplex PCR, and TCRdb's table has in-frame clones only and misses some. The sample holds tens of thousands of clones, 65% to 85% seen once. Sequencing was carried out using peripheral blood. Every receptor here comes from a man aged 60 to 69 with acute or convalescent COVID-19. CDR3s leave out the opening cysteine and the closing phenylalanine or tryptophan.

v_call: TRBV7-8
j_call: TRBJ2-7
cdr3_aa: ASSGRTGGLDEQY

v_call: TRBV7-7
j_call: TRBJ2-7
cdr3_aa: ASSPAWTGQVSYEQY

v_call: TRBV5-8
j_call: TRBJ1-5
cdr3_aa: ASRPAAGQVANQPQH

v_call: TRBV15
j_call: TRBJ1-3
cdr3_aa: ATSRDSGSGNTIY

v_call: TRBV7-2
j_call: TRBJ2-7
cdr3_aa: ASRVEGKPYEQY

v_call: TRBV5-1
j_call: TRBJ2-1
cdr3_aa: ASSFDGNEQF

v_call: TRBV6-5
j_call: TRBJ1-5
cdr3_aa: ASSGEAYQPQH

v_call: TRBV29-1
j_call: TRBJ1-5
cdr3_aa: SVSRGASNQPQH

v_call: TRBV27
j_call: TRBJ2-5
cdr3_aa: ASSPRTGQETQY

v_call: TRBV30
j_call: TRBJ1-4
cdr3_aa: AWSVGGGNEKLF

v_call: TRBV6-6
j_call: TRBJ2-2
cdr3_aa: ASSPRTSVSRTGELF

v_call: TRBV5-1
j_call: TRBJ2-7
cdr3_aa: ASSFVGGNYEQY

v_call: TRBV7-2
j_call: TRBJ1-5
cdr3_aa: ASSFRDKQPQH

v_call: TRBV4-3
j_call: TRBJ1-6
cdr3_aa: ASSQGASGWGQSSYNSPLH

v_call: TRBV18
j_call: TRBJ1-1
cdr3_aa: ASSPQTARTEAF

v_call: TRBV6-5
j_call: TRBJ1-4
cdr3_aa: ASSYSTEIHEKLF

v_call: TRBV20-1
j_call: TRBJ1-5
cdr3_aa: SASVAGGRNQPQH

v_call: TRBV5-1
j_call: TRBJ1-6
cdr3_aa: ASSEGQGSYNSPLH

v_call: TRBV3-1/TRBV3-2
j_call: TRBJ2-4
cdr3_aa: ASTLGHLAKNIQY

v_call: TRBV5-8
j_call: TRBJ1-5
cdr3_aa: ASSDRQANQPQH

v_call: TRBV14
j_call: TRBJ1-6
cdr3_aa: ASSQGREYSPLH

v_call: TRBV27
j_call: TRBJ2-5
cdr3_aa: ASSLSTTGAETQY

v_call: TRBV18
j_call: TRBJ2-1
cdr3_aa: ASSQMGQGLYNEQF

v_call: TRBV7-9
j_call: TRBJ1-1
cdr3_aa: ASSYAGYTEAF

v_call: TRBV15
j_call: TRBJ1-3
cdr3_aa: ATGQGGGNTIY

v_call: TRBV27
j_call: TRBJ1-6
cdr3_aa: ASSLYRNNSPLH

v_call: TRBV7-2
j_call: TRBJ1-3
cdr3_aa: ASSLVGTGAGNTIY

v_call: TRBV11-2
j_call: TRBJ2-1
cdr3_aa: ASSSRPPGQGNEQF

v_call: TRBV3-1/TRBV3-2
j_call: TRBJ1-2
cdr3_aa: ASSQWGDRASYGYT

v_call: TRBV7-8
j_call: TRBJ1-1
cdr3_aa: ASSPRDSYTEAF

v_call: TRBV6-5
j_call: TRBJ2-5
cdr3_aa: ASSYSIGAPETQY

v_call: TRBV7-8
j_call: TRBJ1-2
cdr3_aa: ASSPTEDHRASGYT

v_call: TRBV6-1
j_call: TRBJ1-1
cdr3_aa: ASSELNRDTEAF

v_call: TRBV7-2
j_call: TRBJ1-2
cdr3_aa: ASSLAGTGKGYT

v_call: TRBV2
j_call: TRBJ1-5
cdr3_aa: ASTHQMEFQPQH

v_call: TRBV20-1
j_call: TRBJ2-5
cdr3_aa: SASGQGIGETQY

v_call: TRBV5-1
j_call: TRBJ1-1
cdr3_aa: ASSLGFGNTEAF

v_call: TRBV21-1
j_call: TRBJ1-1
cdr3_aa: ASSKDNVESGGASTEAF

v_call: TRBV4-3
j_call: TRBJ2-7
cdr3_aa: ASSQGIRAGYEQY

v_call: TRBV5-4
j_call: TRBJ2-3
cdr3_aa: ASSLPGQYADTQY

v_call: TRBV5-4
j_call: TRBJ2-5
cdr3_aa: ASSQGLQETQY

v_call: TRBV3-1/TRBV3-2
j_call: TRBJ2-3
cdr3_aa: ASSRGDRGTDTQY

v_call: TRBV15
j_call: TRBJ2-5
cdr3_aa: ATSRENGGTGERETQY

v_call: TRBV7-9
j_call: TRBJ1-4
cdr3_aa: ASSFGDRVGLF

v_call: TRBV7-9
j_call: TRBJ2-7
cdr3_aa: ASSPGRTSYEQY

v_call: TRBV5-1
j_call: TRBJ2-2
cdr3_aa: ASSFPNTGELF

v_call: TRBV7-2
j_call: TRBJ1-4
cdr3_aa: ASSLTPPQLNNEKLF

v_call: TRBV24-1
j_call: TRBJ2-1
cdr3_aa: ATSDPIPGQGVHEQF

v_call: TRBV7-7
j_call: TRBJ2-5
cdr3_aa: ASSSHFAGLGETQY

v_call: TRBV6-5
j_call: TRBJ2-2
cdr3_aa: ASSYHTPNTGELF

v_call: TRBV21-1
j_call: TRBJ1-1
cdr3_aa: ASRGRGTEAF

v_call: TRBV20-1
j_call: TRBJ1-2
cdr3_aa: SASYPGNYGYT

v_call: TRBV12-3/TRBV12-4
j_call: TRBJ2-2
cdr3_aa: ASRRQGIGELF